The 9 T cell receptor beta chains given below trace back to one sample, sequenced in a study of T cell responses to AZD1222 COVID-19 vaccine. Only in-frame clones appear in the TCRdb table, and some are missing; sequencing was by immunoSEQ multiplex PCR. The sample records 150,000 to 200,000 clones, around nine tenths being singletons. The sample in question was peripheral blood, obtained on day 0 of AZD1222 vaccination. These receptor sequences come from an adult in good health.

The chain is built from TRBV30 and TRBJ2-5, with a tentative D call TRBD2 (5 bases). Germline CDR1 GTSNPN, CDR2 SVGIG (reference sequence). Trimming shortened V by 0 bases and J by 5 bases, and 16 bases separated the two germline ends. The CDR3 runs 15 residues. DNA for the CDR3: TGTGCCTGGAGTGTATCAAGGCGCGGGCGGGAGACCCAGTACTTC. Translation: CAWSVSRRGRETQYF.

The chain links TRBV30 to TRBJ2-3, with 9 bases fitting TRBD2. The CDR3 totals 14 residues. Germline CDR1 reads GTSNPN; CDR2 reads SVGIG (reference sequence). The J segment lost 1 base and the V segment lost 1 base, leaving 0 bases of the junction unmatched. Written as DNA, the CDR3 is TGTGCCTGGAGTGAGCGGGGGGGCACAGATACGCAGTATTTT. Protein sequence: CAWSERGGTDTQYF.

The chain carries TRBV12-3 or TRBV12-4 and TRBJ1-2; tentatively, D is TRBD1 (6 bases). V was pared by 7 bases and J by 2 bases, with 11 bases between. CDR3 length equals 13 residues. The CDR3, as DNA: TGTGCCAGCACCATACAGGGAAACTATGGCTACACCTTC. This translates into CASTIQGNYGYTF.

This rearrangement joins TRBV2 to TRBJ2-5; no clear D. CDR1 SNHLY and CDR2 FYNNEI come from the germline V gene. V lost 3 bases and J lost 2, with 10 bases in between. The CDR3 has 14 amino acids. The CDR3 DNA follows: TGTGCCAGCAGTGATCCGTCAGGTCAAGAGACCCAGTACTTC. As protein: CASSDPSGQETQYF. The complete variable domain, with remaining parts taken from reference TRBV2 and TRBJ2-5, reads EPEVTQTPSHQVTQMGQEVILRCVPISNHLYFYWYRQILGQKVEFLVSFYNNEISEKSEIFDDQFSVERPDGSNFTLKIRSTKLEDSAMYFCASSDPSGQETQYFGPGTRLLVL.

The rearrangement links TRBV4-1 to TRBJ2-5; 7 bases are shared with TRBD2. Germline assignment: CDR1 MGHRA and CDR2 YSYEKL. V shed 4 bases, J shed 2 bases, and the junction held 10 bases outside the gene matches. The CDR3 contains 16 residues. DNA of the CDR3: TGCGCCAGCAGCCTGCCCCCTAGCGGACCACAAGAGACCCAGTACTTC. It translates to CASSLPPSGPQETQYF.

The DNA for the CDR3 is TGTGCCAGCAGCTTACCGGGACAGGGGGTTTATGGCTACACCTTC. Translation gives CASSLPGQGVYGYTF. The rearrangement uses TRBV7-2 and TRBJ1-2; 11 bases fit TRBD1. Germline V CDR1 and CDR2: SGHTA, FQGNSA. This CDR3 region has 15 residues. V lost 2 bases, J lost 5 bases, and 4 bases stayed unmatched.

This rearrangement joins TRBV18 to TRBJ2-1, with 7 bases aligning to TRBD1. The CDR3 is 16 residues long. With 3 bases clipped from V and 6 bases from J, the junction kept 11 bases outside the gene matches. Germline V gives CDR1 KGHSH, CDR2 LQKENI. The CDR3 nucleotides read TGTGCCAGCTCACCCCCGACAGGGAAAATGGGCAATGAGCAGTTCTTC. Translating it yields CASSPPTGKMGNEQFF.

The chain recombines TRBV3-1 (or the pseudogene TRBV3-2) with TRBJ2-2; TRBD2 aligns across 9 bases. The CDR3 totals 16 residues. V lost 5 bases to trimming and J lost 7 bases; unmatched junction nucleotides: 11. Germline V CDR1 and CDR2: LGHDT, YNNKEL (reference sequence). CDR3 DNA sequence: TGTGCCAGCAGCGTCCGCGGGGGGGCGAAAATCGGGGAGCTGTTTTTT. Translation: CASSVRGGAKIGELFF.

Regarding this clone: Other nucleotide sequences in the sample specify the same CDR3. The rearrangement joins TRBV5-1 to TRBJ2-7; D is unclear. The germline CDR1 and CDR2 sequences are SGHRS and YFSETQ. The CDR3 is made up of 12 amino acids. V was trimmed by 0 bases and J by 4 bases, leaving 5 bases between them. This CDR3 is CASSLGGYEQYF. In DNA form, the CDR3 reads TGCGCCAGCAGCTTGGGGGGATACGAGCAGTACTTC.